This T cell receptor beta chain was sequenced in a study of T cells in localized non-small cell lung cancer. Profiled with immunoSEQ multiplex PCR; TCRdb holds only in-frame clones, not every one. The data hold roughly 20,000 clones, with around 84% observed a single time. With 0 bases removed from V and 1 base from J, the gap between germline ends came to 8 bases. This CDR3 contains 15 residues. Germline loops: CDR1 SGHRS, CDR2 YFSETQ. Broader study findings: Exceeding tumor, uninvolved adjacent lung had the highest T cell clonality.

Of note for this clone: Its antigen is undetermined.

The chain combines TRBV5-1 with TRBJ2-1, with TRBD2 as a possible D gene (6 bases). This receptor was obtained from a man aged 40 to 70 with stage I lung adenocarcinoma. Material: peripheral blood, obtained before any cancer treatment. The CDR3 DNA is TGCGCCAGCAGCTTGGGTAGCGGATCCTACAATGAGCAGTTCTTC. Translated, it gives CASSLGSGSYNEQFF.